The clone carrying this T cell receptor (beta chain) was seen only a few times. The antigen is unknown. Just one base apart from a much larger clone, this may be a read error. The authors ran a second PCR of about 6 to 11 cycles using a sample-barcoded 5' primer and a J-beta primer mix. Every molecule of cDNA carried a tag from a template-switch adaptor with 12 random nucleotides. In TCRdb, the 5' RACE reads were re-called with MiXCR into one record per CDR3 protein. The repertoire holds 850,000 to 950,000 distinct CDR3 sequences, with 25% to 30% as singletons. Trimming shortened V by 6 bases and J by 12 bases, and 21 bases separated the two germline ends. The CDR3 contains 13 residues. The sample comes from a study of blood T cells in healthy people across ages. Overall study results and limits: A roughly linear age-dependent decrease characterized TCR beta diversity per million T cells.

Material for sequencing was blood. The source of this sequence is an elderly woman in good health. The V and J genes are TRBV12-3 or TRBV12-4 and TRBJ2-7, with no clear D. DNA for the CDR3: TGTGCCAGCAGCCTCCTATTAAAGGGCATTCGGTACTTC. Translating gives CASSLLLKGIRYF.